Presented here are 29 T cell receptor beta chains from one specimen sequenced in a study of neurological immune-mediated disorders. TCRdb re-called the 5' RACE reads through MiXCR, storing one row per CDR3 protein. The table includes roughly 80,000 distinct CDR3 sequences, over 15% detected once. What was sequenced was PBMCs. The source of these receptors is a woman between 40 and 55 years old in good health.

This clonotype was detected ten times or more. The CDR3 sequence is CSAPGTGVYEQYF. Here the CDR3 DNA reads TGCAGTGCCCCCGGGACAGGAGTCTACGAGCAGTACTTC. The chain employs TRBV20-1 and TRBJ2-7, with TRBD1 matching 8 bases. The CDR3 has 13 residues. The germline V gene encodes CDR1 DFQATT and CDR2 SNEGSKA (reference sequence). J lost 3 bases, V lost 6 bases, and 7 bases had no gene match.

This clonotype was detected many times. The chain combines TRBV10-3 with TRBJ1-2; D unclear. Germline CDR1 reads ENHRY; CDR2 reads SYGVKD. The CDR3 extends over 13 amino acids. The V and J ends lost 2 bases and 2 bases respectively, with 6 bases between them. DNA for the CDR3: TGTGCCATCAGTGAGCGGGAAAACTATGGCTACACCTTC. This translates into CAISERENYGYTF.

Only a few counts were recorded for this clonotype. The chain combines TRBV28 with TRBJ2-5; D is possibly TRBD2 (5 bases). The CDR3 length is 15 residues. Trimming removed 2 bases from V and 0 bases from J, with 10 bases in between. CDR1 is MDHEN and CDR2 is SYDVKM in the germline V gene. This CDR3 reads CASSLTRVYQETQYF. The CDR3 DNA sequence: TGTGCCAGCAGTTTAACGAGGGTCTACCAAGAGACCCAGTACTTC.

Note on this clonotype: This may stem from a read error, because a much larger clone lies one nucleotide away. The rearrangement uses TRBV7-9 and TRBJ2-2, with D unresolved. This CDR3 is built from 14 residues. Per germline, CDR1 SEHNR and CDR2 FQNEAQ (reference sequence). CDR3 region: CASTSNPITVELFF. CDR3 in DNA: TGTGCCAGCACCTCCAACCCCATTACCGTGGAGCTGTTTTTT.

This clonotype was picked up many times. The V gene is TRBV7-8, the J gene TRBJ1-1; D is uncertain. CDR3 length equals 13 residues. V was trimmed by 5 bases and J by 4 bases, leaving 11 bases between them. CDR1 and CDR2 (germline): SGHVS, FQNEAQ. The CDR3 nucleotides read TGTGCCAGCAGCATCGTTGGGGTCACTGAAGCTTTCTTT. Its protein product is CASSIVGVTEAFF.

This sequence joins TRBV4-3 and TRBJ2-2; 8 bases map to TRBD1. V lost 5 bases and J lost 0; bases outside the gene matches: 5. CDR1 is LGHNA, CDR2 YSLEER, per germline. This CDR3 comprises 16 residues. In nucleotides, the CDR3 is TGCGCCAGCAGCGCAGGACAGGGTGCGAACACCGGGGAGCTGTTTTTT. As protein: CASSAGQGANTGELFF.

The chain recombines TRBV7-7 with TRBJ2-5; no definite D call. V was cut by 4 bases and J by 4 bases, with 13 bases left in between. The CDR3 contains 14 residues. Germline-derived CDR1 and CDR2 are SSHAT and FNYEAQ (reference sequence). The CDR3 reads CASSSQSMGETQYF. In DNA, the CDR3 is TGTGCCAGCAGCTCGCAAAGTATGGGAGAGACCCAGTACTTC.

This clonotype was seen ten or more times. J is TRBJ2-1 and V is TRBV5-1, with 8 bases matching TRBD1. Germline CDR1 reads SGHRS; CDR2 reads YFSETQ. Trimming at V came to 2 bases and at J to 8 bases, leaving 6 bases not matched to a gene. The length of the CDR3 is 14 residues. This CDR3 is CASSFPPGGDEQFF. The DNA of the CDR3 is TGCGCCAGCAGCTTTCCCCCAGGGGGCGATGAGCAGTTCTTC.

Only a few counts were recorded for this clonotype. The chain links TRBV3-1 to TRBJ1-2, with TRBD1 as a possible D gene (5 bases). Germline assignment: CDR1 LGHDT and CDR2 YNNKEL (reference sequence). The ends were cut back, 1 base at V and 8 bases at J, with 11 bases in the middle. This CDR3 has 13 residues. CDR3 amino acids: CASSQGGAKGYTF. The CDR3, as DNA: TGTGCCAGCAGCCAAGGAGGGGCGAAAGGCTACACCTTC.

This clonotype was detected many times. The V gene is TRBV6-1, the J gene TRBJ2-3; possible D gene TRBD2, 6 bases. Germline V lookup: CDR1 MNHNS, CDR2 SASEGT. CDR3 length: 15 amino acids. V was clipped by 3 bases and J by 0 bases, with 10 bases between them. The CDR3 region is CASSDERASTDTQYF. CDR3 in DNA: TGTGCCAGCAGTGATGAGCGGGCTAGCACAGATACGCAGTATTTT.

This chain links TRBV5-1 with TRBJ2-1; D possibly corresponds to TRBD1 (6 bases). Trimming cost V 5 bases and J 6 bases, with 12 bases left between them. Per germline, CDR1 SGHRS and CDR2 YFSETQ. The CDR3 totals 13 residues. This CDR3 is CASSPGTTNEQFF. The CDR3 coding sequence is TGCGCCAGCAGTCCGGGGACAACCAATGAGCAGTTCTTC.

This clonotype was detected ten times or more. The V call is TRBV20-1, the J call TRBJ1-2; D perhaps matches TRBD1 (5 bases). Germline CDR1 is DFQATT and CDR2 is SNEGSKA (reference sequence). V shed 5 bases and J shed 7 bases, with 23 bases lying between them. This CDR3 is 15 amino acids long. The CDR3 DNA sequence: TGCAGTGCTCCACCCTGGGGGGACGGGGGGGGTGGCTACACCTTC. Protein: CSAPPWGDGGGGYTF.

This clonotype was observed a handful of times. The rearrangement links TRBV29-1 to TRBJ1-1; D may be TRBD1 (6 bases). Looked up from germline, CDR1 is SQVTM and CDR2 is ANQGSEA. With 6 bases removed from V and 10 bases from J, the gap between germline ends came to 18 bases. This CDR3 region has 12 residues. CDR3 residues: CSVAGTRLGAFF. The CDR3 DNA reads TGCAGCGTGGCCGGGACACGCCTCGGAGCTTTCTTT.

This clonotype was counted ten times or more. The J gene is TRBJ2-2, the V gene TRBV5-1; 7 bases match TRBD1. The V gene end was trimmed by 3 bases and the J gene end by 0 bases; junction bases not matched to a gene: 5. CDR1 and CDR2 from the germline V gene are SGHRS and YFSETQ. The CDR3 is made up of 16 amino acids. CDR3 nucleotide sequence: TGCGCCAGCAGCTCATGGGGGACAGCGAACACCGGGGAGCTGTTTTTT. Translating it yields CASSSWGTANTGELFF.

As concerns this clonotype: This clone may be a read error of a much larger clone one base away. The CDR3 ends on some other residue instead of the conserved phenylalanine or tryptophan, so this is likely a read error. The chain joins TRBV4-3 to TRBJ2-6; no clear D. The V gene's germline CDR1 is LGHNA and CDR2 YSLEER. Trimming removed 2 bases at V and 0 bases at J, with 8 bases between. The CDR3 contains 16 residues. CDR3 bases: TGCGCCAGCAGCCAAACTGAAGGCTCTGGGGCCAACGTCCTGACTTTA. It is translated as CASSQTEGSGANVLTL.

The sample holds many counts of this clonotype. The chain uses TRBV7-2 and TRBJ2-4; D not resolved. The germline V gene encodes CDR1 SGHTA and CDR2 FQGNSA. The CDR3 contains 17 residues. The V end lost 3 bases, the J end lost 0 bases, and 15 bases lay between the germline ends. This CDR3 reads CASSFGPVGRAKNIQYF. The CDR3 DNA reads TGTGCCAGCAGCTTTGGCCCGGTAGGCAGAGCCAAAAACATTCAGTACTTC.

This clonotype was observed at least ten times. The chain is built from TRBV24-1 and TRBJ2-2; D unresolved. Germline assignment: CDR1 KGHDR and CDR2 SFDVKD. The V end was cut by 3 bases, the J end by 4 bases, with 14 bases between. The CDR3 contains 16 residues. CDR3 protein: CATSDGPPRSTGELFF. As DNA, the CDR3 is TGTGCCACCAGTGATGGCCCCCCTAGATCCACCGGGGAGCTGTTTTTT.

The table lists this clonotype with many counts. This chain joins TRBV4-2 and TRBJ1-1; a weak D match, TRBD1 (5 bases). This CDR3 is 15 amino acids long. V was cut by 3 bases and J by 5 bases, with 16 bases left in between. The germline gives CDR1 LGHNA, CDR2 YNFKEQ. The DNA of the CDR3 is TGTGCCAGCAGCCAGGGTACAGGTGGTAGGACTGAAGCTTTCTTT. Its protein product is CASSQGTGGRTEAFF.

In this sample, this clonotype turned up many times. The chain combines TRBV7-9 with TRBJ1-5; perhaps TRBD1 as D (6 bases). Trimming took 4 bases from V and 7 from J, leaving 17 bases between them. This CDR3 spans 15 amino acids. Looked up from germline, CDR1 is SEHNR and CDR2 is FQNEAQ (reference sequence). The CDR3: CASSSATGSLQPQHF. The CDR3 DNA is TGTGCCAGCAGCTCCGCCACAGGGTCCCTACAGCCCCAGCATTTT.

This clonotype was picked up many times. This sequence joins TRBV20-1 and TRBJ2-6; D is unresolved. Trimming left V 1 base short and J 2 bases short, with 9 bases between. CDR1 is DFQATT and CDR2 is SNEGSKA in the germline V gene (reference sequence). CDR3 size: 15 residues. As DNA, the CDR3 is TGCAGTGCTAGAGCGATGATGACTGGGGCCAACGTCCTGACTTTC. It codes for CSARAMMTGANVLTF.

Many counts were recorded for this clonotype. The CDR3 loop reads CSVEVDRASTEAFF. The CDR3 bases are TGCAGCGTTGAAGTGGACAGGGCGAGTACTGAAGCTTTCTTT. The chain couples TRBV29-1 to TRBJ1-1, with 8 bases lining up with TRBD1. There are 14 residues in the CDR3. Germline V gives CDR1 SQVTM, CDR2 ANQGSEA. The V segment lost 1 base and the J segment 5 bases; nucleotides outside the gene matches: 6.

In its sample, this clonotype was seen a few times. In nucleotides, the CDR3 is TGTGCCAGCAGCCCTATAGCGGCAGATACGCAGTATTTT. This sequence encodes CASSPIAADTQYF. The V gene is TRBV7-2, the J gene TRBJ2-3; a weak D match, TRBD2 (6 bases). This CDR3 has 13 amino acids. CDR1 is SGHTA and CDR2 is FQGNSA in the germline V gene. V was shortened by 5 bases and J by 4 bases, with 10 bases between the two germline ends.

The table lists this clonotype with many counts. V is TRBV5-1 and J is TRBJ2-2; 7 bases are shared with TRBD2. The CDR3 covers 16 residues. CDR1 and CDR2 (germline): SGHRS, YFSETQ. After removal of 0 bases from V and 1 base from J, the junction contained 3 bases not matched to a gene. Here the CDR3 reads CASSLETGGNTGELFF. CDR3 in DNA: TGCGCCAGCAGCTTGGAGACGGGGGGGAACACCGGGGAGCTGTTTTTT.

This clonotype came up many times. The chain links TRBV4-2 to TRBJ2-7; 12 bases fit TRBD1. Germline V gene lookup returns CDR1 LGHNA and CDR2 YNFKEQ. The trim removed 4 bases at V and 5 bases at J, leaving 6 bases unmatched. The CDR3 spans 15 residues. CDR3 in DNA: TGTGCCAGCAGCCTCGGGACAGGGGGCGTCAACGAGCAGTACTTC. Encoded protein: CASSLGTGGVNEQYF.

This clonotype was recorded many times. The chain's CDR3 is CASSQESVDPPETQYF. The CDR3 nucleotides are TGTGCCAGCAGCCAAGAGTCGGTAGATCCGCCCGAGACCCAGTACTTC. V is TRBV14 and J is TRBJ2-5; D ambiguous. This CDR3 region has 16 residues. Per the germline V gene, CDR1 is SGHDN and CDR2 is FVKESK. V was shortened by 0 bases and J by 5 bases, with 16 bases between the two germline ends.

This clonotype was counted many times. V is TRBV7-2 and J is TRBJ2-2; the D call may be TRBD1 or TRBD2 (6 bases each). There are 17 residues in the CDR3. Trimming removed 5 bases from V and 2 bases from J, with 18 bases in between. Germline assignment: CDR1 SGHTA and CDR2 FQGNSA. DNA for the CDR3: TGTGCCAGCAGCGGGGGCGGGGTGGGAACTAACACCGGGGAGCTGTTTTTT. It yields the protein CASSGGGVGTNTGELFF.

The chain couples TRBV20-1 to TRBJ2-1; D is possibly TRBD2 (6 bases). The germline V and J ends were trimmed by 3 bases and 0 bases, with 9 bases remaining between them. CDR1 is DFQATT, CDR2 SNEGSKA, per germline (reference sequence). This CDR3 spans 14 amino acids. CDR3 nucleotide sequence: TGCAGTGCTAGTTCCGGGAGCTCCTACAATGAGCAGTTCTTC. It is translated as CSASSGSSYNEQFF.

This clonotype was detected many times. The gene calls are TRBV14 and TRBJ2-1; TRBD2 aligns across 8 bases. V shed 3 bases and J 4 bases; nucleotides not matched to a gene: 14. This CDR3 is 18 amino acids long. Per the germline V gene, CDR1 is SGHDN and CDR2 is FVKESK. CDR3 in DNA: TGTGCCAGCAGCCAGCCCCGGACTAGCCGACCCGGATACAATGAGCAGTTCTTC. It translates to CASSQPRTSRPGYNEQFF. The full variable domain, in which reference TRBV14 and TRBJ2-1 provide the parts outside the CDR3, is EAGVTQFPSHSVIEKGQTVTLRCDPISGHDNLYWYRRVMGKEIKFLLHFVKESKQDESGMPNNRFLAERTGGTYSTLKVQPAELEDSGVYFCASSQPRTSRPGYNEQFFGPGTRLTVL.

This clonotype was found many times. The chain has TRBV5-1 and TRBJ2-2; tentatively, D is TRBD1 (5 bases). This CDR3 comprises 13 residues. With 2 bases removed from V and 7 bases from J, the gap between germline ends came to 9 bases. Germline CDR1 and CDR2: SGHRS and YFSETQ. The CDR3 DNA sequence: TGCGCCAGCAGCTTCAGGGTGGACGGGGAGCTGTTTTTT. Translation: CASSFRVDGELFF.